The 8 T cell receptor beta chains listed next were all sequenced from one sample in a study of tumor-infiltrating lymphocytes in oesophageal squamous cell carcinoma. TCRdb reprocessed the PCR reads via MiXCR and lists one record per CDR3 protein. The data show about 14,000 distinct CDR3 sequences, roughly 56% seen once. Material: esophageal tumor tissue. These receptors all stem from a male donor with esophageal squamous cell carcinoma.

The chain links TRBV7-2 to TRBJ2-6; tentatively, D is TRBD2 (5 bases). The CDR3 is 15 amino acids. With 6 bases removed from V and 2 bases from J, the gap between germline ends came to 11 bases. Germline lookup yields CDR1 SGHTA and CDR2 FQGNSA. CDR3 sequence reads: CASSRSGAGANVLTF. The CDR3, as DNA: TGTGCCAGCAGTCGCAGCGGAGCTGGGGCCAACGTCCTGACTTTC.

This clonotype came up many times. The chain is built from TRBV12-3 or TRBV12-4 and TRBJ2-7, with D maybe TRBD2 (5 bases). The CDR3 loop spans 14 amino acids. V gave up 1 base and J gave up 5 bases, with 12 bases separating them. DNA of the CDR3: TGTGCCAGCAGTTTAGACCTAGCTTCCGACGAGCAGTACTTC. It yields the protein CASSLDLASDEQYF.

The rearrangement joins TRBV7-2 to TRBJ2-6, with 7 bases lining up with TRBD1. TRBJ2-7 explains the end of the DNA better; the J call may be wrong. The CDR3 contains 14 residues. The germline V gene has CDR1 SGHTA and CDR2 FQGNSA. The CDR3 sequence: CASSLEQGPYEQYF. DNA of the CDR3: TGTGCCAGCAGCTTAGAACAGGGGCCCTACGAGCAGTACTTC.

V and J are TRBV7-3 and TRBJ2-1; D uncertain. The CDR3 has 11 amino acids. Trimming cost V 5 bases and J 9 bases, with 8 bases left between them. Germline V gene sequence: CDR1 SGHTA, CDR2 FQGTGA. CDR3 amino acids: CASSPRVEQFF. CDR3 nucleotide sequence: TGTGCCAGCAGCCCCCGCGTTGAGCAGTTCTTC.

The CDR3 DNA follows: TGTGCCAGCACCGAACGGGGGCGAGAGACCCAGTACTTC. Its translation: CASTERGRETQYF. The chain joins TRBV12-3 or TRBV12-4 to TRBJ2-7, with D perhaps assigned TRBD1 or TRBD2 (6 bases each). TRBJ2-5 explains the end of the DNA better; the J call may be wrong. The CDR3 runs to 13 residues.

The rearrangement joins TRBV27 to TRBJ2-3, with D perhaps TRBD2 (6 bases). The CDR3 covers 13 residues. Between the trimmed V and J ends, which lost 4 bases and 5 bases, there was a span of 10 bases. Germline V gene lookup returns CDR1 MNHEY and CDR2 SMNVEV (reference sequence). This CDR3 reads CASSSWGGDTQYF. The CDR3 nucleotides are TGTGCCAGCAGTTCCTGGGGAGGAGATACGCAGTATTTT.

This clonotype counts as medium-sized. J is TRBJ2-2 and V is TRBV7-8, with 8 bases aligning to TRBD1. With V trimmed by 3 bases and J by 3 bases, 0 bases remained unmatched. The CDR3 consists of 14 residues. CDR1 is SGHVS, CDR2 FQNEAQ, per germline. CDR3 DNA: TGTGCCAGCAGCTTGGGACAGGACACCGGGGAGCTGTTTTTT. Its protein is CASSLGQDTGELFF. Together with reference TRBV7-8 and TRBJ2-2, the CDR3 gives the full variable domain: GAGVSQSPRYKVAKRGQDVALRCDPISGHVSLFWYQQALGQGPEFLTYFQNEAQLDKSGLPSDRFFAERPEGSVSTLKIQRTQQEDSAVYLCASSLGQDTGELFFGEGSRLTVL.

The gene calls are TRBV7-3 and TRBJ2-3; D is perhaps TRBD2 (7 bases). The germline CDR1 and CDR2 sequences are SGHTA and FQGTGA. The CDR3 has 14 residues. Trimming removed 7 bases at V and 4 bases at J, with 15 bases between. The CDR3 reads CASTLGGGSDTQYF. In DNA, the CDR3 is TGTGCCAGCACCCTAGGGGGGGGCTCAGATACGCAGTATTTT.